These 15 T cell receptor beta chains were sequenced from one sample in a study of OX40 agonist ivuxolimab in advanced cancers. Clones were sequenced by immunoSEQ multiplex PCR, and TCRdb holds only the in-frame ones, with some missing. This sample has about 33,000 clones, with about 88% found just once. This specimen consisted of CD4+ or CD8+ T cells sorted from blood, obtained in a trial of the OX40 agonist ivuxolimab. The receptors stem from an adult with an advanced solid tumor such as melanoma, head and neck, liver or kidney cancer.

The gene calls are TRBV6-7 and TRBJ2-6; D is ambiguous. TRBV6-7 is marked as an open reading frame, function uncertain. The germline V and J ends were trimmed by 5 bases and 1 base, with 15 bases remaining between them. This CDR3 has 17 residues. The chain's CDR3 is CASSPFDKGSGANVLTF. The CDR3 DNA is TGTGCCAGCAGTCCTTTCGATAAGGGTTCTGGGGCCAACGTCCTGACTTTC.

The chain has TRBV5-1 and TRBJ2-3; D possibly corresponds to TRBD1 (6 bases). CDR1 is SGHRS and CDR2 is YFSETQ in the germline V gene. The V end lost 9 bases, the J end lost 3 bases, and 17 bases lay between the germline ends. The CDR3 consists of 14 residues. The CDR3 nucleotides are TGCGCCACCCGACCGGGACACTTGACAGATACGCAGTATTTT. Amino acid sequence: CATRPGHLTDTQYF.

The chain's CDR3 is CASSLVPGLAGYSTDTQYF. The CDR3 bases are TGCGCCAGCAGCTTGGTCCCTGGACTAGCGGGATATAGCACAGATACGCAGTATTTT. V is TRBV5-1 and J is TRBJ2-3; the match to TRBD2 covers 12 bases. V was clipped by 0 bases and J by 0 bases; unmatched bases: 8. Per the germline V gene, CDR1 is SGHRS and CDR2 is YFSETQ. This CDR3 is 19 amino acids long.

This clone was observed a few times. The V and J genes are TRBV18 and TRBJ1-5; D is possibly TRBD1 (5 bases). CDR3 size: 14 residues. The V and J ends lost 6 bases and 3 bases respectively, with 12 bases between them. Germline V gene lookup returns CDR1 KGHSH and CDR2 LQKENI. CDR3 sequence reads: CASSGGHNNQPQHF. The CDR3 DNA sequence: TGTGCCAGCTCGGGGGGTCACAACAATCAGCCCCAGCATTTT.

The chain couples TRBV2 to TRBJ1-1, with unresolved D. Trimming removed 6 bases at V and 0 bases at J, with 20 bases between. The CDR3 covers 17 residues. Germline loops: CDR1 SNHLY, CDR2 FYNNEI. The CDR3 nucleotides are TGTGCCAGCAGCCCCGTCTCGGGGTTTGGGATGAACACTGAAGCTTTCTTT. It is translated as CASSPVSGFGMNTEAFF.

J is TRBJ2-7 and V is TRBV19; D is undetermined. Trimming left V 4 bases short and J 2 bases short, with 15 bases between. Germline values: CDR1 LNHDA, CDR2 SQIVND (reference sequence). There are 15 residues in the CDR3. CDR3 loop: CASSNARLPTYEQYF. The CDR3 region has the DNA TGTGCCAGTAGTAACGCGCGGCTACCGACCTACGAGCAGTACTTC. The full variable domain, rest sourced from reference TRBV19 and TRBJ2-7, is DGGITQSPKYLFRKEGQNVTLSCEQNLNHDAMYWYRQDPGQGLRLIYYSQIVNDFQKGDIAEGYSVSREKKESFPLTVTSAQKNPTAFYLCASSNARLPTYEQYFGPGTRLTVT.

The chain links TRBV6-6 to TRBJ2-1; D remains ambiguous. The CDR3 has 11 residues. Germline values: CDR1 MNHNY, CDR2 SVGAGI (reference sequence). V lost 5 bases, J lost 10 bases, and 9 bases lay in between. This CDR3 is CASSTDVEQFF. The CDR3 region has the DNA TGTGCCAGCAGTACGGACGTCGAGCAGTTCTTC.

The V gene is TRBV7-6, the J gene TRBJ2-5, with 9 bases identical to TRBD2. The V segment lost 5 bases and the J segment 5 bases; nucleotides outside the gene matches: 15. From germline, CDR1 is SGHVS and CDR2 FNYEAQ. The CDR3 has 17 amino acids. CDR3 region: CASSGASGDKLLETQYF. Here the CDR3 DNA reads TGTGCCAGCAGCGGGGCTAGCGGGGATAAGCTTTTGGAGACCCAGTACTTC.

The V gene is TRBV5-4, the J gene TRBJ2-7; TRBD2 matches 8 bases. The CDR3 spans 15 residues. The germline gives CDR1 SGHNT, CDR2 YYREEE (reference sequence). V gave up 6 bases and J gave up 4 bases; unmatched junction bases: 12. The CDR3 region is CASNTGGTSGYEQYF. CDR3 in DNA: TGTGCCAGCAACACGGGCGGAACTAGCGGATACGAGCAGTACTTC.

This clone has a handful of counts. The rearrangement joins TRBV19 to TRBJ2-3; D unresolved. Germline V gene data show CDR1 as LNHDA and CDR2 as SQIVND (reference sequence). CDR3 length: 13 residues. Trimming left V 6 bases short and J 0 bases short, with 7 bases between. CDR3 DNA: TGTGCCAGTAGAACGGGTAGCACAGATACGCAGTATTTT. Translating it yields CASRTGSTDTQYF. The full variable domain, with the rest looked up from reference TRBV19 and TRBJ2-3, is DGGITQSPKYLFRKEGQNVTLSCEQNLNHDAMYWYRQDPGQGLRLIYYSQIVNDFQKGDIAEGYSVSREKKESFPLTVTSAQKNPTAFYLCASRTGSTDTQYFGPGTRLTVL.

The chain uses TRBV7-9 and TRBJ2-3; TRBD2 matches 8 bases. CDR1 is SEHNR, CDR2 FQNEAQ, per germline (reference sequence). After removal of 5 bases from V and 2 bases from J, the junction contained 15 bases not matched to a gene. The CDR3 runs to 18 residues. For the CDR3, the DNA is TGTGCCAGCAGCCTAGGGACTAGACCCCAATCTGTCACAGATACGCAGTATTTT. It is translated as CASSLGTRPQSVTDTQYF.

The chain joins TRBV5-1 to TRBJ2-6, with 7 nucleotides matching TRBD1. There are 16 residues in the CDR3. The germline V gene has CDR1 SGHRS and CDR2 YFSETQ. J gave up 0 bases and V 0 bases, and 0 bases lay outside the gene matches. In nucleotides, the CDR3 is TGCGCCAGCAGCTTGGAGGGGGCCTCTGGGGCCAACGTCCTGACTTTC. The encoded protein is CASSLEGASGANVLTF.

V is TRBV30 and J is TRBJ1-6; 7 positions agree with TRBD1. The CDR3 is 15 residues long. Germline V gene lookup returns CDR1 GTSNPN and CDR2 SVGIG (reference sequence). V shed 4 bases, J shed 6 bases, and the junction held 9 bases outside the gene matches. This CDR3 is CAWTRRGGANSPLHF. The DNA for the CDR3 is TGTGCCTGGACCCGACGAGGGGGCGCTAATTCACCCCTCCACTTT.

This clone has a count of ten or more. The chain recombines TRBV5-5 with TRBJ2-7; 7 bases agree with TRBD2. Germline-derived CDR1 and CDR2 are SGHKS and YYEKEE (reference sequence). This CDR3 is 14 amino acids long. V gave up 3 bases and J gave up 2 bases; unmatched junction bases: 5. CDR3 DNA: TGTGCCAGCAGCTCCCAGCGGGGCCCCTACGAGCAGTACTTC. Protein: CASSSQRGPYEQYF.

The chain joins TRBV5-1 to TRBJ1-1, with D unclear. The germline gives CDR1 SGHRS, CDR2 YFSETQ. V lost 0 bases, J lost 5 bases, and 8 bases lay in between. The CDR3 extends over 13 amino acids. The CDR3 coding sequence is TGCGCCAGCAGCTTGGTGGTTGGGACTGAAGCTTTCTTT. This translates into CASSLVVGTEAFF.